The rows below give T cell receptor beta chains drawn from one sample of a study of beta chain features in type 1 diabetes. Repertoires were generated with immunoSEQ multiplex PCR, while TCRdb's copy carries only in-frame clones and drops some. The sample consists of about 900,000 clones, roughly a sixth of them appearing once. Sequencing was done on a sample of naive CD4+ T cells from blood. All receptors derive from a woman between 18 and 29 years old in good health. The CDR3 runs from the conserved cysteine through the conserved F or W. Fields, in order: J gene, D gene, V gene, clone size, CDR3 protein, CDR3 DNA. D genes are given only for firm matches. Not every row has a clone size; where given, it reads once, few, many or a size class.

TRBJ2-1	TRBD1	TRBV5-1	few	CASSLAAQGARNEQFF	TGCGCCAGCAGCTTGGCTGCGCAGGGGGCGAGAAATGAGCAGTTCTTC
TRBJ2-5	.	TRBV5-4	few	CASSLQGLQETQYF	TGTGCCAGCAGCTTGCAGGGTCTCCAAGAGACCCAGTACTTC
TRBJ2-5	TRBD1	TRBV9	.	CASSPGGQGSIRYF	TGTGCCAGCAGCCCGGGCGGACAGGGGTCTATTCGGTACTTC
TRBJ2-7	.	TRBV6-6	.	CAGQGSGSYEQYF	TGTGCCGGCCAGGGGAGCGGCTCCTACGAGCAGTACTTC
TRBJ2-1	TRBD2	TRBV4-2	few	CASSPASGNSYNEQFF	TGTGCCAGCAGCCCAGCTAGCGGGAATTCCTACAATGAGCAGTTCTTC
TRBJ2-7	TRBD2	TRBV28	.	CASSFFRTSGSHEQYF	TGTGCCAGCAGTTTCTTCCGGACTAGCGGGAGTCACGAGCAGTACTTC
TRBJ2-5	.	TRBV7-2	few	CASSRGVRETQYF	TGTGCCAGCAGCCGGGGCGTTCGGGAGACCCAGTACTTC
TRBJ2-1	TRBD1	TRBV29-1	.	CSVGGGQGRVQFF	TGCAGCGTTGGTGGGGGACAGGGCCGGGTGCAGTTCTTC
TRBJ1-2	TRBD1	TRBV5-1	.	CASSIGQDYGYTF	TGCGCCAGCAGCATAGGACAGGACTATGGCTACACCTTC
TRBJ2-3	.	TRBV6-5	few	CASSYRQSSTDTQYF	TGTGCCAGCAGTTACCGGCAGTCTAGCACAGATACGCAGTATTTT
TRBJ2-3	.	TRBV5-4	.	CASSIQGGPDTQYF	TGTGCCAGCAGCATCCAAGGGGGGCCAGATACGCAGTATTTT
TRBJ2-1	.	TRBV21-1	.	CASRATNNEQFF	TGTGCCAGCAGAGCAACAAACAATGAGCAGTTCTTC
TRBJ2-4	TRBD2	TRBV5-6	.	CASSTASGRSYGNIQYF	TGTGCCAGCAGCACCGCTAGCGGGAGGTCCTACGGAAACATTCAGTACTTC
TRBJ2-7	.	TRBV6-6	.	CASSYSRDQQYF	TGTGCCAGCAGTTACTCCCGGGACCAGCAGTACTTC
TRBJ2-2	TRBD2	TRBV9	few	CASSVEASGNTGELFF	TGTGCCAGCAGCGTAGAGGCTAGCGGCAACACCGGGGAGCTGTTTTTT
TRBJ2-7	.	TRBV6-5	.	CASSLLRGQSEQYF	TGTGCCAGCAGTCTACTCCGGGGGCAATCCGAGCAGTACTTC
TRBJ1-2	.	TRBV28	.	CASSLPPTALYGYTF	TGTGCCAGCAGTTTACCCCCGACAGCTCTCTATGGCTACACCTTC
TRBJ2-3	TRBD2	TRBV6-5	.	CASKKALAGTDTQYF	TGTGCCAGCAAGAAGGCGCTAGCGGGCACAGATACGCAGTATTTT
TRBJ2-5	.	TRBV2	few	CASSITGEETQYF	TGTGCCAGCAGCATCACCGGAGAAGAGACCCAGTACTTC
TRBJ1-1	.	TRBV5-1	few	CASSKQGNTEAFF	TGCGCCAGCAGCAAACAGGGGAACACTGAAGCTTTCTTT
TRBJ1-3	.	TRBV7-9	.	CASSPGVSGNTIYF	TGTGCCAGCAGCCCAGGGGTCTCTGGAAACACCATATATTTT
TRBJ1-1	TRBD1	TRBV28	few	CASSLQGAGGTEAFF	TGTGCCAGCAGTTTACAGGGGGCTGGCGGCACTGAAGCTTTCTTT
TRBJ2-3	TRBD1	TRBV25-1	few	CASSASGTVEYF	TGTGCCAGCAGTGCCTCCGGGACAGTAGAGTATTTT
TRBJ1-5	TRBD1	TRBV30	.	CAWSVVPIGRNRDRDSFQPQHF	TGTGCCTGGAGTGTTGTTCCGATCGGCAGAAACCGGGACAGGGACTCTTTCCAGCCCCAGCATTTT
TRBJ2-2	TRBD2	TRBV13	few	CASSLRMVGTRISGELFF	TGTGCCAGCAGCCTACGTATGGTCGGGACTAGGATTTCCGGGGAGCTGTTTTTT
TRBJ2-2	TRBD2	TRBV13	few	CASSQMTSGRTNTGELFF	TGTGCCAGCAGCCAAATGACTAGCGGGAGAACGAACACCGGGGAGCTGTTTTTT
TRBJ2-1	TRBD1	TRBV6-5	.	CASSTGQGNEQFF	TGTGCCAGCAGTACGGGACAGGGCAATGAGCAGTTCTTC
TRBJ2-3	TRBD1	TRBV6-5	.	CASSSPGQTQYF	TGTGCCAGCAGCTCTCCGGGACAGACGCAGTATTTT
TRBJ1-2	.	TRBV7-3	few	CASSVRAYGYTF	TGTGCCAGCAGCGTCCGGGCTTATGGCTACACCTTC
TRBJ2-3	.	TRBV7-3	.	CASSPLPSSDTQYF	TGTGCCAGCAGCCCCCTCCCGTCTAGCGATACGCAGTATTTT
TRBJ2-2	.	TRBV7-2	.	CASSFWTRGELFF	TGTGCCAGCAGCTTCTGGACCAGGGGGGAGCTGTTTTTT
TRBJ2-5	TRBD2	TRBV18	.	CASSPRTSDQETQYF	TGTGCCAGCTCACCGCGGACTAGCGACCAAGAGACCCAGTACTTC
TRBJ2-7	TRBD1	TRBV28	.	CASSQAGTGTYEQYF	TGTGCCAGCAGCCAAGCCGGGACAGGGACCTACGAGCAGTACTTC
TRBJ2-1	TRBD2	TRBV5-5	few	CASSLVSSGRSFTYNEQFF	TGTGCCAGCAGCTTGGTCTCTAGCGGGAGGTCCTTCACATACAATGAGCAGTTCTTC
TRBJ1-2	.	TRBV7-9	.	CASSSGPNNYGYTF	TGTGCCAGCAGCTCAGGGCCGAATAACTATGGCTACACCTTC
TRBJ2-2	.	TRBV5-4	few	CASSPFRLGSSGELFF	TGTGCCAGCAGCCCGTTCCGACTAGGTAGCTCCGGGGAGCTGTTTTTT
TRBJ2-2	.	TRBV5-6	.	CASSLSRNTGELFF	TGTGCCAGCAGCTTGTCAAGGAACACCGGGGAGCTGTTTTTT